This T cell receptor (beta chain) was identified in a study of cytomegalovirus exposure and HLA in healthy donors. Looked up from germline, CDR1 is MNHEY and CDR2 is SVGAGI. CDR3 length equals 16 residues. Germline trimming cut 2 bases from V and 10 bases from J; bases unmatched to any gene: 9. Primers for the PCR totalled 60 Vbeta and 13 Jbeta. TCRdb's table, derived via immunoSEQ multiplex PCR, lists solely in-frame clones and lacks some. This sample's table has 200,000 to 250,000 clones. The sequenced sample consisted of PBMCs. This rearrangement joins TRBV6-5 to TRBJ1-4; 11 nucleotides line up with TRBD1. The sequence derives from a woman aged 25 to 39 in good health and CMV-seropositive. The CDR3: CASSYPQPGQGGKLFF. CDR3 DNA sequence: TGTGCCAGCAGTTACCCCCAGCCGGGACAGGGGGGAAAACTGTTTTTT.